This paragraph covers one T cell receptor (delta chain) sequence. Its antigen is currently unknown. This CDR3 is 20 amino acids long. V was pared by 3 bases and J by 0 bases, with 26 bases between. Germline-derived CDR1 and CDR2 are TSWWSYY and QGS. The sample belongs to a study of Vδ1+ human thymocytes. RNA was extracted from the cells and then reverse transcribed. Multiplex PCR used pooled V-gene forward primers and a constant-region reverse primer to amplify CDR3s. TCRdb used CATT to re-call clones from the multiplex PCR reads. The data contain about 55,000 delta-chain clones, approximately 15% of them singletons. Study results and limitations: Bulk data may be misread because of unexpected Vdelta2 sequences. Unlike peripheral blood Vdelta1+ controls, thymic delta-chain sequences included 15% to 25% Vdelta2 and few Vdelta3. Thymic TRG and TRD repertoires appeared highly polyclonal.

Vdelta1+ thymocyte sorts reached between roughly 98% and 99.6% purity. The rearrangement joins TRDV1 to TRDJ1; D is perhaps TRDD2 (8 bases). The sequencing sample was made of Vdelta1+ gamma-delta thymocytes from the thymus. Described subset: FACS-sorted CD3+ TCRalphabeta- TCRVdelta1+ TCRVdelta2- thymocytes. This clonotype originated in a boy in the first two years of life who had congenital heart surgery. DNA for the CDR3: TGTGCTCTTGGGGACTCTTCCTACGCGGGGGATGACGGTTACACCGATAAACTCATCTTT. This translates into CALGDSSYAGDDGYTDKLIF.